The source of this T cell receptor beta chain is a study of T cell responses to AZD1222 COVID-19 vaccine. Trimming shortened V by 2 bases and J by 1 base, and 10 bases separated the two germline ends. The CDR3 loop spans 15 amino acids. In germline, CDR1 is KGHSH, CDR2 LQKENI. For this clone: What it recognizes is unknown.

The table came from immunoSEQ multiplex PCR; TCRdb's copy has only in-frame clones and leaves some out. The sample records 45,000 to 65,000 clones, 80% being singletons. Findings of the study overall: Scientists sampled the repertoires only once the peak T cell response had passed. Regions 160-218 and 743-854 dominated among vaccine-associated CD4 TCRs spanning spike.

This specimen was peripheral blood, taken 28 days after the second AZD1222 dose. The chain is built from TRBV18 and TRBJ2-3; the D call may be TRBD1 or TRBD2 (5 bases each). The source of this sequence is an adult who received the AZD1222 COVID-19 vaccine. CDR3: CASSPSGDGTDTQYF. In DNA, the CDR3 is TGTGCCAGCTCACCATCCGGGGACGGCACAGATACGCAGTATTTT. Supplemented by reference TRBV18 and TRBJ2-3, the full variable domain reads NAGVMQNPRHLVRRRGQEARLRCSPMKGHSHVYWYRQLPEEGLKFMVYLQKENIIDESGMPKERFSAEFPKEGPSILRIQQVVRGDSAAYFCASSPSGDGTDTQYFGPGTRLTVL.